This TCR beta chain stems from a study of T cell repertoires in cytomegalovirus infection (dated by TCRdb to between 2018 and 2020). Broadly, across the study: Donor HLA type was relevant to the analysis, as public TCR beta signatures indicated carriage of CMV infection together with the matching HLA type. Results and caveats for the whole study, not just this receptor: The ex vivo response was dominated by HLA-C-restricted CMV-specific TCR beta clonotypes, and the single most frequent clonotype in two of eight donors was supplied by these HLA-C-restricted clonotypes. Cumulative frequency of public TCR beta family members discriminated carriers of CMV infection plus the relevant HLA type in this cohort and an independent 352-donor cohort.

This clonotype was recorded at least ten times. Its binding antigen is unknown. Per-base qualities were not stored, and no clone one base away is much larger. The instrument was an Illumina HiSeq 1500. TCRdb reanalyzed the raw reads on its own, using fastp at Q25 for trimming and MiXCR for clone calling, and kept in-frame beta chains. Each entry merges the rows of one CDR3 protein and shows their most common DNA and genes. This sample is represented by about 240,000 distinct CDR3 sequences; around 6.2% of them were singletons. Around 6% of the sample rests with the top ten. The CDR3 spans 13 residues, from the cysteine through the phenylalanine. Only the CDR3 region is kept as DNA, spanning 39 bases read in frame from base 1. CDR1 and CDR2, per the germline V gene, are SQVTM and ANQGSEA. Trimmed from V: 3 bases; trimmed from J: 2 bases; junction bases lacking a gene match: 3.

The V and J segments used are TRBV29-1 and TRBJ2-5; TRBD1 fits 7 bases in the junction. The source of this sequence is a human donor in good health (CMV status not recorded). Some clones in this sample may be carry-over from other donors' samples. Input material: PBMCs. The CDR3 region: CSVDPTGQETQYF. The bases are TGCAGCGTTGACCCGACAGGGCAAGAGACCCAGTACTTC.